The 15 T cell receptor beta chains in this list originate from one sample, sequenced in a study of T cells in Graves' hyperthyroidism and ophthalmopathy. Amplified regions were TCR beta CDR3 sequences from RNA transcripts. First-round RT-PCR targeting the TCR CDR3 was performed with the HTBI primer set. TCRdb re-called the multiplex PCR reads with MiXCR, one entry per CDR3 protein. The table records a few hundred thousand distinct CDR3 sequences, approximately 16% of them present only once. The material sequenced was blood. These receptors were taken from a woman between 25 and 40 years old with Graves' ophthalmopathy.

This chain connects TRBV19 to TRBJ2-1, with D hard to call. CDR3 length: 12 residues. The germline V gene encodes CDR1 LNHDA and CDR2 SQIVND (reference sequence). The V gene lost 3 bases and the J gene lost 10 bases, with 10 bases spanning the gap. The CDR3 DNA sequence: TGTGCCAGTAGTATCCATGGAAACGAGCAGTTCTTC. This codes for CASSIHGNEQFF.

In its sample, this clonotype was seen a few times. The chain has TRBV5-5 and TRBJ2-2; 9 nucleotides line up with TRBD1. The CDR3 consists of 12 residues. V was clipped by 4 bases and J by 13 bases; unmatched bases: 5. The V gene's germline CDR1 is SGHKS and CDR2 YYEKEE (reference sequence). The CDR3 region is CASSRTGDGLFF. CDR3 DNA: TGTGCCAGCAGCAGGACAGGGGATGGGCTGTTTTTT.

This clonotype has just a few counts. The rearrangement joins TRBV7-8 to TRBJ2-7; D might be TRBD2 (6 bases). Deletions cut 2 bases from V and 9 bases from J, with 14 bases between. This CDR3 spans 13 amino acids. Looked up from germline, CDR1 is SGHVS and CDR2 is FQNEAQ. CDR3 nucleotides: TGTGCCAGCAGCTTACCAACAAGGGAGGTGCAGTACTTC. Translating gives CASSLPTREVQYF.

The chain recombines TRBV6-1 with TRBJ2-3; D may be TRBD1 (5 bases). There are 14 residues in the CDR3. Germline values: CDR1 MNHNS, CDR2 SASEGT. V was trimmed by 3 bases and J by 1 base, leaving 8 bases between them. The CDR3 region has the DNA TGTGCCAGCAGTGACAGGGTCGGCACAGATACGCAGTATTTT. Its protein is CASSDRVGTDTQYF.

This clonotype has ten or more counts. CDR3 DNA: TGCGCCAGCAATCCGGGGACAGGGGGCCAGCCCCAGCATTTT. It translates to CASNPGTGGQPQHF. The J gene is TRBJ1-5, the V gene TRBV5-1, with 12 positions matching TRBD1. V trimming: 6 bases; J trimming: 7 bases; junction bases outside the gene matches: 5. Germline CDR1 reads SGHRS; CDR2 reads YFSETQ. There are 14 residues in the CDR3.

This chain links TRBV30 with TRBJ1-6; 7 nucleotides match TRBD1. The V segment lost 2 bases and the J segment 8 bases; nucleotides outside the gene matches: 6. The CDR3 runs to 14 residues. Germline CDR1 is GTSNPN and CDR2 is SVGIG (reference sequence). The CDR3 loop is CAWSLGQRDSPLHF. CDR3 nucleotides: TGTGCCTGGAGTTTGGGACAGAGGGATTCACCCCTCCACTTT.

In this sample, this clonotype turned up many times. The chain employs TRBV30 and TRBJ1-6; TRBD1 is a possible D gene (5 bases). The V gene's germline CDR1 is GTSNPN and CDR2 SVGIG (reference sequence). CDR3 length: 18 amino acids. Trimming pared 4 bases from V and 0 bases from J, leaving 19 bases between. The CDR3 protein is CAWNFRYRTSSYNSPLHF. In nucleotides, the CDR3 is TGTGCCTGGAATTTTCGTTACCGGACAAGCTCCTATAATTCACCCCTCCACTTT.

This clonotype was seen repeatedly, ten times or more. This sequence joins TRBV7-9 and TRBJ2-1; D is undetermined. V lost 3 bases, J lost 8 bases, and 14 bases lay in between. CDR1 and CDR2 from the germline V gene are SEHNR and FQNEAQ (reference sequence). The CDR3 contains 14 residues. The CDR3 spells CASSFGGVSDEQFF. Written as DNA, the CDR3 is TGTGCCAGCAGCTTCGGTGGTGTTTCGGATGAGCAGTTCTTC.

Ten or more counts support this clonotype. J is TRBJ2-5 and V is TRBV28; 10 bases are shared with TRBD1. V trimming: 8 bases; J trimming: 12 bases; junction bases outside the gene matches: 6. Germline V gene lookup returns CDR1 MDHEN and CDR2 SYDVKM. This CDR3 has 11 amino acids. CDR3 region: CASPRTGGEYF. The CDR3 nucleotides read TGTGCCAGCCCTCGGACAGGGGGGGAGTACTTC.

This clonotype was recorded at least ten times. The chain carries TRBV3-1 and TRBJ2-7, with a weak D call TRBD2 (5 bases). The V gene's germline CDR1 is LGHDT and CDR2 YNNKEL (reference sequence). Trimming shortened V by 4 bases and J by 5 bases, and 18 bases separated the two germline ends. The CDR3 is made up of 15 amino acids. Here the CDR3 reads CASSPQNSRGDEQYF. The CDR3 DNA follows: TGTGCCAGCAGCCCCCAAAATTCACGGGGTGACGAGCAGTACTTC.

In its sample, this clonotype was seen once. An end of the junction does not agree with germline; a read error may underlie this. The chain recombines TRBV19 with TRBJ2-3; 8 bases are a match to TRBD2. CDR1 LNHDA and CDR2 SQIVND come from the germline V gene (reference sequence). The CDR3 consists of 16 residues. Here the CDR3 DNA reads TGTGCCAGTCGGGGGGGATGGACAACCCCAGGAGATACGCAGTGTTTT. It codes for CASRGGWTTPGDTQCF.

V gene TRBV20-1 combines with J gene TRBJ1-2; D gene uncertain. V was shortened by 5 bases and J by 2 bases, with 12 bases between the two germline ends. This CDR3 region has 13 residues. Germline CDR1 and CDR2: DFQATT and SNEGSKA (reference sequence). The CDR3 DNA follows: TGCAGTGCTGACTTGGGCCTGAACTATGGCTACACCTTC. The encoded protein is CSADLGLNYGYTF.

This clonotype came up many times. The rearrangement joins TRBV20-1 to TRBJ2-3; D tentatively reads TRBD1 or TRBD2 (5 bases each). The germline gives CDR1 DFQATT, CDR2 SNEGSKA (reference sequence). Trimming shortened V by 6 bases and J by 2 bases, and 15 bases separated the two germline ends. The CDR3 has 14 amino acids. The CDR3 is CSANEGRATDTQYF. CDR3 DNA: TGCAGTGCCAACGAGGGGAGAGCCACAGATACGCAGTATTTT.

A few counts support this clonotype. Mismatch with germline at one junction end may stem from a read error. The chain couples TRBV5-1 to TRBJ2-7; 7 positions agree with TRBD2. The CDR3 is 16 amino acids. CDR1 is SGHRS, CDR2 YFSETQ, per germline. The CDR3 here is CASSVGPSGTTYEQYF. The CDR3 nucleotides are TGTGCCAGCAGCGTCGGGCCTAGCGGAACCACCTACGAGCAGTACTTC.

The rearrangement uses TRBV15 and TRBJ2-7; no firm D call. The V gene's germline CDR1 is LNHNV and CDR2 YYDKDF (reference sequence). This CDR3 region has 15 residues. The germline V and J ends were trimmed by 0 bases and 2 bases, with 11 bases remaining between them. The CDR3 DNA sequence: TGTGCCACCAGCAGAGACCGCCCCCGAACCTACGAGCAGTACTTC. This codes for CATSRDRPRTYEQYF. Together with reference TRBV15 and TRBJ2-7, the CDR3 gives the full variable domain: DAMVIQNPRYQVTQFGKPVTLSCSQTLNHNVMYWYQQKSSQAPKLLFHYYDKDFNNEADTPDNFQSRRPNTSFCFLDIRSPGLGDTAMYLCATSRDRPRTYEQYFGPGTRLTVT.